The 30 T cell receptor beta chains in this list originate from one sample, sequenced in a study of shared clonotypes between healthy human individuals. Sequencing was performed with immunoSEQ multiplex PCR; in TCRdb, only in-frame clones are kept and a portion is missing. The data contain roughly 2,000,000 clones, roughly 95% of them singletons. The naive CD8 population came from CD45RO-negative cells selected for CCR7, without terminally differentiated effector memory CD45RA+ cells. The sequencing input was naive CD8+ T cells from PBMCs. The receptors stem from a man younger than 35 in good health. Some clones in this sample may be carry-over from other donors' samples.

V usage is TRBV28 and J usage is TRBJ1-5; TRBD1 might be the D (5 bases). The CDR3 covers 15 residues. The germline CDR1 and CDR2 sequences are MDHEN and SYDVKM. V was trimmed by 1 base and J by 6 bases, leaving 13 bases between them. CDR3 in amino acids: CASSLSRALSQPQHF. DNA of the CDR3: TGTGCCAGCAGTTTATCCAGGGCATTGAGTCAGCCCCAGCATTTT.

The V and J genes are TRBV2 and TRBJ2-6; D unclear. The V end was cut by 3 bases, the J end by 0 bases, with 6 bases between. Germline V CDR1 and CDR2: SNHLY, FYNNEI. There are 15 residues in the CDR3. The CDR3 region is CASSDWGSGANVLTF. The CDR3 coding sequence is TGTGCCAGCAGTGACTGGGGCTCTGGGGCCAACGTCCTGACTTTC.

V and J are TRBV10-3 and TRBJ2-3, with 8 nucleotides matching TRBD2. CDR3 length equals 15 residues. Per the germline V gene, CDR1 is ENHRY and CDR2 is SYGVKD. V lost 6 bases, J lost 4 bases, and 9 bases stayed unmatched. The CDR3 here is CAIRRKAGVADTQYF. CDR3 in DNA: TGTGCCATCAGAAGGAAAGCGGGAGTAGCAGATACGCAGTATTTT.

In its sample, this clone was seen once. V gene TRBV28 combines with J gene TRBJ2-5, with TRBD2 identical over 8 bases. The germline V gene has CDR1 MDHEN and CDR2 SYDVKM. The V gene end was trimmed by 1 base and the J gene end by 5 bases; junction bases not matched to a gene: 6. The CDR3 has 15 residues. In DNA, the CDR3 is TGTGCCAGCAGTTTATCCCCGGGGGGGAAGGAGACCCAGTACTTC. Residues: CASSLSPGGKETQYF.

The V and J genes are TRBV28 and TRBJ2-7; 7 nucleotides align to TRBD2. Germline V gene lookup returns CDR1 MDHEN and CDR2 SYDVKM. CDR3 size: 14 residues. Trimming took 1 base from V and 3 from J; bases not matched to a gene: 3. The CDR3 sequence is CASSLFGGNYEQYF. CDR3 DNA: TGTGCCAGCAGTTTATTCGGGGGGAACTACGAGCAGTACTTC.

The chain is built from TRBV27 and TRBJ1-2; D remains ambiguous. V lost 8 bases, J lost 0 bases, and 13 bases lay in between. Per germline, CDR1 MNHEY and CDR2 SMNVEV (reference sequence). This CDR3 has 14 amino acids. CDR3 DNA: TGTGCCAGCCTCCCCGTCGGCGCTAACTATGGCTACACCTTC. The encoded protein is CASLPVGANYGYTF.

The chain employs TRBV29-1 and TRBJ2-1; TRBD2 matches 8 bases. J was trimmed by 9 bases and V by 4 bases; bases with no gene match: 17. Germline CDR1 SQVTM, CDR2 ANQGSEA. CDR3 size: 16 residues. CDR3 DNA sequence: TGCAGCGTTGTCCCCCCCGTGGATCGGGCGGGAGGTGAGCAGTTCTTC. Amino acid sequence: CSVVPPVDRAGGEQFF.

V gene TRBV25-1 combines with J gene TRBJ1-5; D is unclear. The germline V gene has CDR1 MGHDK and CDR2 SYGVNS. The CDR3 totals 14 residues. The V end lost 2 bases, the J end lost 7 bases, and 12 bases lay between the germline ends. CDR3 region: CASSEGGWEQPQHF. DNA for the CDR3: TGTGCCAGCAGTGAAGGTGGGTGGGAGCAGCCCCAGCATTTT.

The CDR3 loop reads CASSLDRGSGNTIYF. For the CDR3, the DNA is TGTGCCAGCAGCTTGGACAGGGGCTCTGGAAACACCATATATTTT. The chain couples TRBV7-9 to TRBJ1-3, with 9 bases fitting TRBD1. CDR3 size: 15 residues. V gave up 3 bases and J gave up 0 bases; unmatched junction bases: 0. The germline gives CDR1 SEHNR, CDR2 FQNEAQ (reference sequence).

This clone was seen once. The gene calls are TRBV7-8 and TRBJ2-1; 9 bases fit TRBD1. This CDR3 has 15 amino acids. The germline gives CDR1 SGHVS, CDR2 FQNEAQ. V gave up 2 bases and J gave up 2 bases; unmatched junction bases: 1. The DNA of the CDR3 is TGTGCCAGCAGCTTACACAGGGGGCCCTACAATGAGCAGTTCTTC. Translated, it gives CASSLHRGPYNEQFF.

In DNA, the CDR3 is TGCGCCAGCAGCTACAGGGAGCGCTACGAGCAGTACTTC. It translates to CASSYRERYEQYF. The J gene is TRBJ2-7, the V gene TRBV5-1; D may be TRBD1 (6 bases). The CDR3 is 13 amino acids. V shed 3 bases and J shed 3 bases, with 10 bases lying between them. Germline CDR1 is SGHRS and CDR2 is YFSETQ.

The chain carries TRBV6-1 and TRBJ2-5; D possibly corresponds to TRBD2 (5 bases). Trimming removed 7 bases at V and 2 bases at J, with 20 bases between. There are 16 residues in the CDR3. Per germline, CDR1 MNHNS and CDR2 SASEGT. The DNA for the CDR3 is TGTGCCAGCAAGGAAGCAGCCCGGACTGCTCAAGAGACCCAGTACTTC. This translates into CASKEAARTAQETQYF.

This chain connects TRBV6-5 to TRBJ2-7; unclear D gene. Trimming left V 6 bases short and J 6 bases short, with 21 bases between. The CDR3 contains 15 residues. Germline lookup yields CDR1 MNHEY and CDR2 SVGAGI. CDR3 protein: CASSRRWPDPPEQYF. CDR3 sequence (DNA): TGTGCCAGCAGCCGCCGATGGCCCGACCCCCCCGAGCAGTACTTC.

V is TRBV15 and J is TRBJ1-3; D remains ambiguous. CDR1 and CDR2 from the germline V gene are LNHNV and YYDKDF (reference sequence). The CDR3 is 15 residues long. The germline V and J ends were trimmed by 6 bases and 0 bases, with 12 bases remaining between them. The CDR3 is CATSPTRSSGNTIYF. Here the CDR3 DNA reads TGTGCCACCAGTCCGACAAGAAGCTCTGGAAACACCATATATTTT.

The gene calls are TRBV5-1 and TRBJ2-5, with 9 bases aligning to TRBD2. Germline-derived CDR1 and CDR2 are SGHRS and YFSETQ. V lost 2 bases, J lost 3 bases, and 5 bases stayed unmatched. This CDR3 is 15 amino acids long. CDR3 coding DNA: TGCGCCAGCAGCTTACTAGCGGGTCTTAAAGAGACCCAGTACTTC. Its translation: CASSLLAGLKETQYF.

This clone was seen just once. The chain carries TRBV27 and TRBJ2-7, with TRBD1 matching 7 bases. CDR1 and CDR2 from the germline V gene are MNHEY and SMNVEV (reference sequence). The CDR3 consists of 14 residues. Trimming cost V 8 bases and J 0 bases; bases outside gene matches: 7. Here the CDR3 reads CASARDRYSYEQYF. The CDR3 DNA reads as TGTGCCAGCGCACGGGACAGATACTCCTACGAGCAGTACTTC.

This chain connects TRBV6-5 to TRBJ1-4; D gene ambiguous. V lost 4 bases to trimming and J lost 7 bases, with 19 bases between them. The CDR3 consists of 16 residues. Germline V gene lookup returns CDR1 MNHEY and CDR2 SVGAGI. CDR3: CASSSGFGYIGEKLFF. DNA for the CDR3: TGTGCCAGCAGTTCGGGCTTTGGATATATTGGTGAAAAACTGTTTTTT.

In nucleotides, the CDR3 is TGTGCCAGCAGCTTAACTAGCGGGAGCGACGAGCAGTACTTC. It encodes CASSLTSGSDEQYF. The chain employs TRBV7-2 and TRBJ2-7; the match to TRBD2 covers 11 bases. V was pared by 2 bases and J by 5 bases, with 2 bases of the junction left unmatched. In germline, CDR1 is SGHTA, CDR2 FQGNSA. The CDR3 runs to 14 residues.

With regard to this clone: The sample holds other DNA sequences that translate to the same CDR3. This chain joins TRBV28 and TRBJ2-7; 9 positions agree with TRBD1. CDR1 is MDHEN and CDR2 is SYDVKM in the germline V gene. The CDR3 is 15 residues long. V was pared by 3 bases and J by 1 base, with 4 bases of the junction left unmatched. Here the CDR3 reads CASSLGQGFSYEQYF. CDR3 sequence (DNA): TGTGCCAGCAGTTTGGGACAGGGTTTTTCCTACGAGCAGTACTTC.

With respect to this clone: The sample carries other DNA sequences with the same CDR3. The gene calls are TRBV6-5 and TRBJ2-7; maybe TRBD2 (6 bases). V lost 2 bases, J lost 1 base, and 9 bases lay in between. The CDR3 spans 14 residues. CDR1 is MNHEY and CDR2 is SVGAGI in the germline V gene. CDR3 in DNA: TGTGCCAGCAGTTACCGGCGGGATTCCTACGAGCAGTACTTC. Translating it yields CASSYRRDSYEQYF.

The chain recombines TRBV7-9 with TRBJ2-1; 7 bases fit TRBD2. The CDR3 has 17 amino acids. With V trimmed by 4 bases and J by 0 bases, 9 bases remained unmatched. CDR1 is SEHNR, CDR2 FQNEAQ, per germline (reference sequence). The CDR3 spells CASSSRAGGSSYNEQFF. The CDR3 DNA reads TGTGCCAGCAGCTCCAGGGCGGGCGGGAGCTCCTACAATGAGCAGTTCTTC.

This clone was seen once. The V call is TRBV7-9, the J call TRBJ1-1; 7 bases align to TRBD1. CDR1 SEHNR and CDR2 FQNEAQ come from the germline V gene (reference sequence). Trimming at V came to 2 bases and at J to 3 bases, leaving 3 bases not matched to a gene. This CDR3 comprises 14 residues. CDR3 DNA: TGTGCCAGCAGCTTAAAGGGGGCCCACACTGAAGCTTTCTTT. This gives the protein CASSLKGAHTEAFF.

This rearrangement joins TRBV27 to TRBJ1-1; 9 nucleotides agree with TRBD1. V lost 5 bases, J lost 6 bases, and 4 bases stayed unmatched. The germline CDR1 and CDR2 sequences are MNHEY and SMNVEV (reference sequence). This CDR3 has 13 amino acids. CDR3 region: CASSARQGAEAFF. Here the CDR3 DNA reads TGTGCCAGCAGTGCTCGACAGGGGGCTGAAGCTTTCTTT.

As regards this clone: Other DNA sequences of this sample code for an identical CDR3. This chain uses TRBV6-1 with TRBJ1-1, with a tentative D call TRBD1 (6 bases). This CDR3 has 13 amino acids. Germline V gene sequence: CDR1 MNHNS, CDR2 SASEGT. The V end was cut by 8 bases, the J end by 4 bases, with 14 bases between. The CDR3 sequence is CASRGGLGTEAFF. The CDR3 DNA reads TGTGCCAGCCGTGGGGGGCTGGGCACTGAAGCTTTCTTT.

In this sample, this clone turned up once. This same CDR3 is encoded by further DNA sequences in the sample. This rearrangement joins TRBV28 to TRBJ2-7, with D maybe TRBD1 (5 bases). The CDR3 is made up of 13 amino acids. CDR1 and CDR2 from the germline V gene are MDHEN and SYDVKM. Trimming removed 2 bases from V and 2 bases from J, with 7 bases in between. CDR3 sequence: CASSLRGTYEQYF. The CDR3 nucleotides are TGTGCCAGCAGTTTAAGGGGTACCTACGAGCAGTACTTC.

The chain employs TRBV9 and TRBJ2-5; D is uncertain. The CDR3 runs 15 residues. The V end lost 0 bases, the J end lost 2 bases, and 11 bases lay between the germline ends. Germline V gives CDR1 SGDLS, CDR2 YYNGEE. For the CDR3, the DNA is TGTGCCAGCAGCGTAGGAGGTGGAAAGCAAGAGACCCAGTACTTC. This encodes CASSVGGGKQETQYF. Using reference TRBV9 and TRBJ2-5 for the parts outside the CDR3, the full variable domain is DSGVTQTPKHLITATGQRVTLRCSPRSGDLSVYWYQQSLDQGLQFLIQYYNGEERAKGNILERFSAQQFPDLHSELNLSSLELGDSALYFCASSVGGGKQETQYFGPGTRLLVL.

This clone was observed once. V usage is TRBV7-3 and J usage is TRBJ2-1; 9 nucleotides agree with TRBD2. Germline lookup yields CDR1 SGHTA and CDR2 FQGTGA. This CDR3 is 17 amino acids long. V lost 5 bases to trimming and J lost 1 base; unmatched junction nucleotides: 9. CDR3 residues: CASSPTSGRTSYNEQFF. DNA of the CDR3: TGTGCCAGCAGCCCGACTAGCGGACGGACGTCCTACAATGAGCAGTTCTTC. Using reference TRBV7-3 and TRBJ2-1 for the parts outside the CDR3, the full variable domain is GAGVSQTPSNKVTEKGKYVELRCDPISGHTALYWYRQSLGQGPEFLIYFQGTGAADDSGLPNDRFFAVRPEGSVSTLKIQRTERGDSAVYLCASSPTSGRTSYNEQFFGPGTRLTVL.

The rearrangement links TRBV11-1 to TRBJ2-3; unclear D gene. The CDR3 runs to 15 residues. V shed 7 bases and J shed 0 bases, with 14 bases lying between them. CDR1 and CDR2 from the germline V gene are SGHAT and FQDESV (reference sequence). The CDR3 nucleotides read TGTGCCAGCACCCTAACCGCGGTGAGCACAGATACGCAGTATTTT. It encodes CASTLTAVSTDTQYF.

The gene calls are TRBV7-8 and TRBJ2-7; 7 bases line up with TRBD1. The germline CDR1 and CDR2 sequences are SGHVS and FQNEAQ. The CDR3 contains 14 residues. V shed 5 bases, J shed 0 bases, and the junction held 4 bases outside the gene matches. In nucleotides, the CDR3 is TGTGCCAGCAGCATGAGGACAGGCTCCTACGAGCAGTACTTC. Amino acid sequence: CASSMRTGSYEQYF. The full variable domain, rest sourced from reference TRBV7-8 and TRBJ2-7, is GAGVSQSPRYKVAKRGQDVALRCDPISGHVSLFWYQQALGQGPEFLTYFQNEAQLDKSGLPSDRFFAERPEGSVSTLKIQRTQQEDSAVYLCASSMRTGSYEQYFGPGTRLTVT.

This chain links TRBV5-6 with TRBJ1-5; D unclear. The germline V and J ends were trimmed by 2 bases and 0 bases, with 18 bases remaining between them. The CDR3 has 18 residues. The V gene's germline CDR1 is SGHDT and CDR2 YYEEEE. The CDR3 DNA reads as TGTGCCAGCAGCTTAGGTGGGGAGGTGGATTATAGCAATCAGCCCCAGCATTTT. Protein product: CASSLGGEVDYSNQPQHF.